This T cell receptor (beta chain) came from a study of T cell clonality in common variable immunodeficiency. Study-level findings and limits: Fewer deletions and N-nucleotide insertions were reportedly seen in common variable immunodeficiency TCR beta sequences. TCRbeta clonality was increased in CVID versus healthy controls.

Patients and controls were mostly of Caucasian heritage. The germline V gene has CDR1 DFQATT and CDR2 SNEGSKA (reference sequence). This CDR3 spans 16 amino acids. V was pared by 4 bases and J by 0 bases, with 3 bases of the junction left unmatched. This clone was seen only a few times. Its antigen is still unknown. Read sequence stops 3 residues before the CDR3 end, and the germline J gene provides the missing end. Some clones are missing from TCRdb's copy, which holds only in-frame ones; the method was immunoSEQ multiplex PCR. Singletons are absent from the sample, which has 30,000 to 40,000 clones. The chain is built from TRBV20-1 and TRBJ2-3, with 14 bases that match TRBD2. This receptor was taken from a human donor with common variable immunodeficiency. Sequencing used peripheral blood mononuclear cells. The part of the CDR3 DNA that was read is TGCAGTGCTAAGGGGACTAGCGGGGGTAGCACAGATACG. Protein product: CSAKGTSGGSTDT. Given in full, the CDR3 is CSAKGTSGGSTDTQYF.